The sequence of this TCR beta chain was determined in a study of control samples from healthy donors and cancer patients. This clone was observed once. Other DNA sequences within the sample encode an identical CDR3. Sequenced by immunoSEQ multiplex PCR; TCRdb stores in-frame clones only, minus some. In the table there are 90,000 or so clones, roughly 84% of which are singletons. The CDR3 has 13 residues. Per germline, CDR1 GTSNPN and CDR2 SVGIG (reference sequence). Trimming took 1 base from V and 4 from J, leaving 8 bases between them. The gene calls are TRBV30 and TRBJ1-5, with D possibly matching TRBD1 (6 bases). The receptor comes from a man aged 65-85 years with lung cancer. What was sequenced was PBMCs. The CDR3: CAWSGGANQPQHF. The CDR3 bases are TGTGCCTGGAGTGGGGGGGCGAATCAGCCCCAGCATTTT.